This entry describes one T cell receptor beta chain. The record originates from a study of blood T cell repertoires in COVID-19. Study overall: Acute and convalescent COVID-19 samples came from the United States, Italy and Spain. Nucleic acid was either cDNA or gDNA, and it came from T cells, B-cell-depleted T cells, or PBMCs.

Data came from immunoSEQ multiplex PCR; TCRdb stores just in-frame clones and leaves some out. In the table there are approximately 100,000 clones, 70% to 90% of which are singletons. The sample comprised peripheral blood. This TCR came from a human donor with COVID-19, enrolled during active disease. The donor label of this sample is uncertain.

CDR3 protein: CASSIGQPPDGYTF. DNA for the CDR3: TGTGCCAGCAGCATTGGACAGCCGCCGGATGGCTACACCTTC. The rearrangement uses TRBV11-3 and TRBJ1-2, with D maybe TRBD1 (6 bases). The germline CDR1 and CDR2 sequences are SGHNT and YENEEA. V was cut by 5 bases and J by 6 bases, with 16 bases left in between. CDR3 length: 14 residues.